This T cell receptor (beta chain) was identified in a study of OX40 agonist ivuxolimab in advanced cancers. The repertoire was sequenced with immunoSEQ multiplex PCR; TCRdb's copy has only in-frame clones and lacks some. The repertoire has some 33,000 clones, approximately 87% of them found once; the top ten carry approximately 33%. This clone came up once. The CDR3 totals 15 residues. Trimming took 1 base from V and 5 from J; bases not matched to a gene: 5. Germline V gene data show CDR1 as LNHDA and CDR2 as SQIVND (reference sequence). The chain has TRBV19 and TRBJ2-1; 7 nucleotides align to TRBD1. The sequencing here drew on CD4+ or CD8+ T cells sorted from blood, taken in a trial of the OX40 agonist ivuxolimab. This clonotype originated in an adult with an advanced solid tumor such as melanoma, head and neck, liver or kidney cancer. The CDR3 is CASSIATGSDNEQFF. As DNA, the CDR3 is TGTGCCAGTAGTATAGCGACAGGGTCCGACAATGAGCAGTTCTTC. The complete variable domain, with remaining parts taken from reference TRBV19 and TRBJ2-1, reads DGGITQSPKYLFRKEGQNVTLSCEQNLNHDAMYWYRQDPGQGLRLIYYSQIVNDFQKGDIAEGYSVSREKKESFPLTVTSAQKNPTAFYLCASSIATGSDNEQFFGPGTRLTVL.